Below, 25 T cell receptor beta chains from the same sample are listed, as sequenced in a study of T-cell memory formation after mild COVID-19. TCRdb re-called the 5' RACE reads through MiXCR, storing one row per CDR3 protein. Here the sample spans fewer than 50,000 distinct CDR3 sequences, approximately 7% being singletons. The specimen sequenced was PBMCs or a T cell subset sorted from them (not recorded which). These receptor sequences come from an adult who had mild COVID-19 (a few samples of this study predate the infection). Cell type and time point are not known.

This clonotype was counted ten times or more. V and J are TRBV18 and TRBJ1-1; TRBD1 agrees at 8 bases. Germline-derived CDR1 and CDR2 are KGHSH and LQKENI. This CDR3 spans 13 amino acids. After removal of 5 bases from V and 5 bases from J, the junction contained 4 bases not matched to a gene. The CDR3 is CASSATGGTEAFF. In DNA, the CDR3 is TGTGCCAGCTCAGCCACAGGGGGAACTGAAGCTTTCTTT.

This clonotype was counted ten times or more. V gene TRBV13 combines with J gene TRBJ2-1, with 8 bases identical to TRBD2. This CDR3 comprises 15 residues. Germline V gene sequence: CDR1 PRHDT, CDR2 FYEKMQ (reference sequence). With 4 bases clipped from V and 1 base from J, the junction kept 3 bases outside the gene matches. This CDR3 reads CASSSQRESYNEQFF. DNA for the CDR3: TGTGCCAGCAGCTCTCAGCGGGAGTCCTACAATGAGCAGTTCTTC.

This clonotype was observed many times. The rearrangement links TRBV29-1 to TRBJ1-1, with D tentatively TRBD1 (5 bases). The germline V and J ends were trimmed by 3 bases and 0 bases, with 14 bases remaining between them. CDR3 length: 15 residues. Germline CDR1 reads SQVTM; CDR2 reads ANQGSEA. The CDR3: CSVDPGRGVNTEAFF. The CDR3 bases are TGCAGCGTTGATCCAGGGAGAGGAGTGAACACTGAAGCTTTCTTT.

The sample holds a few counts of this clonotype. The chain carries TRBV6-5 and TRBJ1-6; tentatively, D is TRBD1 (5 bases). V lost 0 bases and J lost 7, with 10 bases in between. This CDR3 is 15 amino acids long. Germline V lookup: CDR1 MNHEY, CDR2 SVGAGI. The CDR3, as DNA: TGTGCCAGCAGTTACTCCGGGGGTAAAAATTCACCCCTCCACTTT. It specifies CASSYSGGKNSPLHF.

V gene TRBV20-1 combines with J gene TRBJ2-2, with 7 bases that match TRBD2. The V and J ends lost 2 bases and 4 bases, in that order; junction bases with no gene match: 7. The CDR3 contains 15 residues. Germline CDR1 and CDR2: DFQATT and SNEGSKA (reference sequence). The CDR3: CSARRPGRVTGELFF. The DNA of the CDR3 is TGCAGTGCTAGAAGACCAGGGAGGGTCACCGGGGAGCTGTTTTTT.

This clonotype was seen at least ten times. This chain connects TRBV4-3 to TRBJ2-5; D is unresolved. The ends were cut back, 0 bases at V and 2 bases at J, with 10 bases in the middle. This CDR3 spans 15 amino acids. Germline V gives CDR1 LGHNA, CDR2 YSLEER. DNA for the CDR3: TGCGCCAGCAGCCAAGATGCACAGTTACAAGAGACCCAGTACTTC. Encoded protein: CASSQDAQLQETQYF.

This clonotype was seen repeatedly, ten times or more. The chain employs TRBV5-1 and TRBJ1-2; D gene uncertain. Trimming removed 0 bases from V and 4 bases from J, with 13 bases in between. Per germline, CDR1 SGHRS and CDR2 YFSETQ. CDR3 length: 15 residues. DNA of the CDR3: TGCGCCAGCAGCTTGGAGGCCACCCGAACCTATGGCTACACCTTC. The encoded protein is CASSLEATRTYGYTF. Full variable domain (rest looked up from reference TRBV5-1 and TRBJ1-2): KAGVTQTPRYLIKTRGQQVTLSCSPISGHRSVSWYQQTPGQGLQFLFEYFSETQRNKGNFPGRFSGRQFSNSRSEMNVSTLELGDSALYLCASSLEATRTYGYTFGSGTRLTVV.

This clonotype was counted a few times. V is TRBV3-1 and J is TRBJ1-4; tentatively, D is TRBD1 (5 bases). The CDR3 is 15 residues long. The ends were cut back, 1 base at V and 6 bases at J, with 12 bases in the middle. Germline V gene lookup returns CDR1 LGHDT and CDR2 YNNKEL (reference sequence). CDR3: CASSQGGRGDEKLFF. CDR3 nucleotides: TGTGCCAGCAGCCAAGGCGGGAGGGGCGATGAAAAACTGTTTTTT.

This clonotype was seen just once. The chain combines TRBV12-3 or TRBV12-4 with TRBJ1-6; no reliable D call. Between the trimmed V and J ends, which lost 1 base and 7 bases, there was a span of 8 bases. The CDR3 is 14 amino acids. Here the CDR3 DNA reads TGTGCCAGCAGTTTAGGGGCCCTAAATTCACCCCTCCACTTT. Amino acids: CASSLGALNSPLHF.

Points on this clonotype: It is unclear where the CDR3 begins or ends on the DNA, so no DNA is shown, and the CDR3 is as TCRdb lists it. The chain carries TRBV6-2 or TRBV6-3 and TRBJ2-7; TRBD2 reflects the table's D call only, with no check against the DNA. 13 amino acids form the CDR3, both terminal residues included. Germline V lookup: CDR1 MNHEY, CDR2 SVGEGT. The CDR3 is CASSVPPLGEQYF.

The chain links TRBV5-1 to TRBJ1-5; D not resolved. The length of the CDR3 is 16 residues. V lost 6 bases, J lost 4 bases, and 20 bases lay in between. Germline CDR1 SGHRS, CDR2 YFSETQ. The CDR3 nucleotides read TGCGCCAGCAACTTAACCCACCGGGCCGCGAATCAGCCCCAGCATTTT. It translates to CASNLTHRAANQPQHF.

The chain is built from TRBV6-5 and TRBJ1-1; D remains ambiguous. The V and J ends lost 3 bases and 0 bases respectively, with 11 bases between them. Germline V CDR1 and CDR2: MNHEY, SVGAGI. This CDR3 is 15 amino acids long. The CDR3: CASSYGGRMNTEAFF. DNA of the CDR3: TGTGCCAGCAGTTATGGAGGACGGATGAACACTGAAGCTTTCTTT.

The chain carries TRBV27 and TRBJ2-5; 13 bases are shared with TRBD2. Germline trimming cut 8 bases from V and 4 bases from J; bases unmatched to any gene: 13. Per the germline V gene, CDR1 is MNHEY and CDR2 is SMNVEV (reference sequence). This CDR3 spans 17 amino acids. The CDR3 DNA sequence: TGTGCCAGCGGACGGACTAGCGGGAGTCTGTTTGTAGAGACCCAGTACTTC. It specifies CASGRTSGSLFVETQYF.

The gene calls are TRBV12-3 or TRBV12-4 and TRBJ1-2; D is possibly TRBD1 (5 bases). With 1 base removed from V and 7 bases from J, the gap between germline ends came to 13 bases. The length of the CDR3 is 14 residues. CDR3 bases: TGTGCCAGCAGTTTAGGGGCAAAAAGGGGTGGCTACACCTTC. Its protein is CASSLGAKRGGYTF.

This clonotype was observed many times. The chain carries TRBV4-2 and TRBJ2-5; 8 nucleotides match TRBD1. V trimming: 5 bases; J trimming: 5 bases; junction bases outside the gene matches: 4. Germline V CDR1 and CDR2: LGHNA, YNFKEQ. There are 13 residues in the CDR3. The CDR3 DNA reads as TGTGCCAGCAGCACCCGGGACAGGGAGACCCAGTACTTC. It encodes CASSTRDRETQYF.

The sample holds many counts of this clonotype. The genes are TRBV12-3 or TRBV12-4 and TRBJ2-1, with 7 bases identical to TRBD2. V shed 6 bases and J 7 bases; nucleotides not matched to a gene: 12. There are 15 residues in the CDR3. The CDR3 DNA sequence: TGTGCCAGCAGGTCTAGCGGAGGGGAGCGGAATGAGCAGTTCTTC. It specifies CASRSSGGERNEQFF.

V usage is TRBV5-1 and J usage is TRBJ1-2; 8 nucleotides line up with TRBD1. With 4 bases clipped from V and 0 bases from J, the junction kept 5 bases outside the gene matches. CDR3 length: 15 residues. Looked up from germline, CDR1 is SGHRS and CDR2 is YFSETQ. DNA for the CDR3: TGCGCCAGCAGCCCGACAGGGGACCCTAACTATGGCTACACCTTC. This sequence encodes CASSPTGDPNYGYTF.

This clonotype is deemed medium-sized (0.01 to 0.1%). The CDR3 bases are TGTGCCAGCAGCCTCCGGGACAGGGGGACCACCGGGGAGCTGTTTTTT. This codes for CASSLRDRGTTGELFF. V usage is TRBV5-5 and J usage is TRBJ2-2, with 11 bases that match TRBD1. The ends lost 4 bases at V and 4 bases at J; junction bases unmatched: 6. This CDR3 is built from 16 residues. Germline lookup yields CDR1 SGHKS and CDR2 YYEKEE (reference sequence).

This clonotype has at least ten counts. The J gene is TRBJ2-1, the V gene TRBV24-1; 8 positions agree with TRBD1. The CDR3 runs to 17 residues. Trimming removed 3 bases from V and 4 bases from J; junction bases left unmatched: 10. The germline gives CDR1 KGHDR, CDR2 SFDVKD. The CDR3 bases are TGTGCCACCAGTGATCCTCAGACAGGGGTTTCGTACAATGAGCAGTTCTTC. Residues: CATSDPQTGVSYNEQFF.

This clonotype was picked up many times. V gene TRBV29-1 combines with J gene TRBJ2-2; a possible D gene is TRBD2 (5 bases). CDR3 length equals 15 residues. V lost 4 bases to trimming and J lost 2 bases, with 14 bases between them. CDR1 and CDR2 (germline): SQVTM, ANQGSEA. The chain's CDR3 is CSVGEEVVNTGELFF. The CDR3 bases are TGCAGCGTTGGAGAGGAGGTAGTCAACACCGGGGAGCTGTTTTTT.

This clonotype was observed at least ten times. V is TRBV7-9 and J is TRBJ1-5; D is ambiguous. CDR1 SEHNR and CDR2 FQNEAQ come from the germline V gene (reference sequence). V gave up 5 bases and J gave up 7 bases, with 9 bases separating them. The CDR3 runs 12 residues. The CDR3 here is CASSLQGQPQHF. Written as DNA, the CDR3 is TGTGCCAGCAGCCTCCAAGGCCAGCCCCAGCATTTT.

This sequence joins TRBV12-3 or TRBV12-4 and TRBJ1-3; tentatively, D is TRBD1 (5 bases). The CDR3 is 17 residues long. Trimming left V 6 bases short and J 2 bases short, with 20 bases between. In DNA, the CDR3 is TGTGCCAGCAGCCGGGACCCCCGTAAGATGCCTGGAAACACCATATATTTT. Protein: CASSRDPRKMPGNTIYF.

This clonotype was observed a handful of times. The genes are TRBV7-9 and TRBJ1-1; a possible D gene is TRBD1 (6 bases). Germline-derived CDR1 and CDR2 are SEHNR and FQNEAQ (reference sequence). Trimming removed 2 bases at V and 6 bases at J, with 13 bases between. This CDR3 contains 14 residues. The CDR3 nucleotides are TGTGCCAGCAGCTTAAGCTCCAGGGGTGCTGAAGCTTTCTTT. Translation: CASSLSSRGAEAFF.

This clonotype was observed at least ten times. The genes are TRBV12-3 or TRBV12-4 and TRBJ1-6, with D hard to call. V lost 5 bases and J 16 bases, leaving 18 bases between the germline ends. The CDR3 covers 13 residues. In DNA, the CDR3 is TGTGCCAGCAGTCCGGACCCGGGCTTCCAGCTCCACTTT. Its protein is CASSPDPGFQLHF.

This clonotype was seen many times. The chain links TRBV4-2 to TRBJ1-1; possible D gene TRBD1, 6 bases. Germline-derived CDR1 and CDR2 are LGHNA and YNFKEQ. CDR3 length: 15 residues. The ends were cut back, 0 bases at V and 4 bases at J, with 12 bases in the middle. DNA of the CDR3: TGTGCCAGCAGCCAAGATAAGCAGGGGCCCACTGAAGCTTTCTTT. This codes for CASSQDKQGPTEAFF.